These 27 T cell receptor beta chains share one sample of origin, sequenced in a study of T-cell memory formation after mild COVID-19. TCRdb ran MiXCR on the 5' RACE reads and lists one entry per CDR3 protein. The sample shows 150,000 to 200,000 distinct CDR3 sequences, 15% to 20% of them seen only once. Specimen: PBMCs or a T cell subset sorted from them (not recorded which). These receptors originate from a man younger than 35 who had mild COVID-19 (a few samples of this study predate the infection). Cell type and time point are not known.

This clonotype was seen a few times. The chain links TRBV5-1 to TRBJ2-6; no clear D gene. V lost 1 base and J lost 0, with 5 bases in between. The length of the CDR3 is 15 residues. From germline, CDR1 is SGHRS and CDR2 YFSETQ. CDR3 sequence: CASSLRPSGANVLTF. Here the CDR3 DNA reads TGCGCCAGCAGCTTGCGTCCCTCTGGGGCCAACGTCCTGACTTTC.

The chain links TRBV7-2 to TRBJ2-7; 10 nucleotides match TRBD1. Losses at the gene ends were 5 bases for V and 2 bases for J; bases not matched to a gene: 6. The germline V gene encodes CDR1 SGHTA and CDR2 FQGNSA. This CDR3 has 15 residues. CDR3 in DNA: TGTGCCAGCAGCCGCCACGGACAGGGGGCCTACGAGCAGTACGTC. Its protein is CASSRHGQGAYEQYV.

The rearrangement links TRBV15 to TRBJ2-7; TRBD1 might be the D (6 bases). V was cut by 1 base and J by 0 bases, with 10 bases left in between. CDR1 and CDR2 from the germline V gene are LNHNV and YYDKDF (reference sequence). The CDR3 has 15 amino acids. The DNA for the CDR3 is TGTGCCACCAGCAGAGCCGGGACATTCTCCTACGAGCAGTACTTC. Translating gives CATSRAGTFSYEQYF.

There are many counts of this clonotype. This sequence joins TRBV7-8 and TRBJ1-1, with D perhaps matching TRBD1 (5 bases). This CDR3 is 14 amino acids long. V was shortened by 5 bases and J by 4 bases, with 14 bases between the two germline ends. Germline V gene data show CDR1 as SGHVS and CDR2 as FQNEAQ. The CDR3, as DNA: TGTGCCAGCAGCGGGGGTTCTAGGTCCACTGAAGCTTTCTTT. It translates to CASSGGSRSTEAFF. The entire variable domain, with the rest obtained from reference TRBV7-8 and TRBJ1-1, is as follows: GAGVSQSPRYKVAKRGQDVALRCDPISGHVSLFWYQQALGQGPEFLTYFQNEAQLDKSGLPSDRFFAERPEGSVSTLKIQRTQQEDSAVYLCASSGGSRSTEAFFGQGTRLTVV.

This clonotype was counted between two and nine times. The J gene is TRBJ1-3, the V gene TRBV7-9; no clear D. Trimming shortened V by 8 bases and J by 4 bases, and 12 bases separated the two germline ends. The CDR3 is 13 residues long. Germline CDR1 and CDR2: SEHNR and FQNEAQ (reference sequence). Here the CDR3 DNA reads TGTGCCAGCCGGCCCGTGAGAGGAAACACCATATATTTT. It codes for CASRPVRGNTIYF.

The sample holds many counts of this clonotype. The chain combines TRBV6-5 with TRBJ1-4; TRBD1 is a possible D gene (5 bases). The CDR3 extends over 12 amino acids. Germline loops: CDR1 MNHEY, CDR2 SVGAGI. V was cut by 5 bases and J by 8 bases, with 9 bases left in between. CDR3 residues: CASSRRGEKLFF. The CDR3 DNA follows: TGTGCCAGCAGTCGACGGGGGGAAAAACTGTTTTTT.

This clonotype was seen a handful of times. The rearrangement links TRBV4-3 to TRBJ2-7, with 7 bases lining up with TRBD2. Germline V lookup: CDR1 LGHNA, CDR2 YSLEER. V shed 3 bases and J 4 bases; nucleotides not matched to a gene: 12. This CDR3 region has 16 residues. CDR3 loop: CASSHVASGDVYEQYF. DNA of the CDR3: TGCGCCAGCAGCCACGTTGCTAGCGGAGATGTATACGAGCAGTACTTC.

This sequence joins TRBV5-1 and TRBJ2-3, with TRBD2 matching over 9 bases. V lost 7 bases, J lost 0 bases, and 3 bases stayed unmatched. CDR3 length: 14 residues. Germline CDR1 and CDR2: SGHRS and YFSETQ. CDR3 bases: TGCGCCAGCTGCCTAGCGGGGAGCACAGATACGCAGTATTTT. This gives the protein CASCLAGSTDTQYF.

There are a few counts of this clonotype. The gene calls are TRBV5-6 and TRBJ1-1; D is uncertain. CDR3 length: 14 amino acids. Germline CDR1 reads SGHDT; CDR2 reads YYEEEE. The V end lost 0 bases, the J end lost 4 bases, and 10 bases lay between the germline ends. CDR3 amino acids: CASSLGRLSTEAFF. The CDR3 region has the DNA TGTGCCAGCAGCTTGGGCAGGCTCTCCACTGAAGCTTTCTTT.

About this clonotype itself: At one boundary the junction diverges from the germline segment, which might be a read error. V gene TRBV3-1 combines with J gene TRBJ2-4, with TRBD2 matching over 9 bases. This CDR3 comprises 15 residues. The germline V gene encodes CDR1 LGHDT and CDR2 YNNKEL (reference sequence). Written as DNA, the CDR3 is TGTGCCAGTAGCCGGAATAGCGGGGGCCAAAACATTCAGTACTTC. Its translation: CASSRNSGGQNIQYF.

The genes are TRBV9 and TRBJ2-1; no definite D call. The V and J ends lost 1 base and 5 bases respectively, with 10 bases between them. This CDR3 region has 14 residues. Germline lookup yields CDR1 SGDLS and CDR2 YYNGEE. DNA of the CDR3: TGTGCCAGCAGCGTAAAGTGGGCGGACAATGAGCAGTTCTTC. It codes for CASSVKWADNEQFF.

This clonotype was counted between two and nine times. This chain joins TRBV12-5 and TRBJ2-5; no clear D. With 2 bases removed from V and 7 bases from J, the gap between germline ends came to 11 bases. CDR1 and CDR2 from the germline V gene are LGHNT and FRNRAP. CDR3 length: 13 amino acids. The CDR3 reads CASGLLGARTQYF. CDR3 DNA: TGTGCTAGTGGTTTGCTTGGAGCCAGGACCCAGTACTTC.

This clonotype was counted between two and nine times. The chain is built from TRBV12-3 or TRBV12-4 and TRBJ2-7, with 7 bases that match TRBD1. Trimming at V came to 8 bases and at J to 5 bases, leaving 15 bases not matched to a gene. The CDR3 has 15 residues. Written as DNA, the CDR3 is TGTGCCAGCTCGAACCCCGACAGGGCACGGAACGAGCAGTACTTC. Its translation is CASSNPDRARNEQYF.

This clonotype was observed many times. The chain combines TRBV7-2 with TRBJ2-3; possibly TRBD2 for D (5 bases). Deletions cut 5 bases from V and 6 bases from J, with 12 bases between. This CDR3 spans 13 amino acids. Germline CDR1 and CDR2: SGHTA and FQGNSA. The CDR3, as DNA: TGTGCCAGCAGCCGGGGAGAAAGGGATACGCAGTATTTT. This gives the protein CASSRGERDTQYF.

The chain combines TRBV2 with TRBJ1-2; D not resolved. Trimming took 5 bases from V and 4 from J, leaving 14 bases between them. In germline, CDR1 is SNHLY, CDR2 FYNNEI. This CDR3 has 14 amino acids. The CDR3, as DNA: TGTGCCAGCAGTCCCGGCGGAATGGCCTATGGCTACACCTTC. This translates into CASSPGGMAYGYTF.

This clonotype was counted between two and nine times. The rearrangement joins TRBV28 to TRBJ2-7; TRBD1 agrees at 8 bases. J lost 2 bases, V lost 5 bases, and 5 bases had no gene match. The germline gives CDR1 MDHEN, CDR2 SYDVKM. The CDR3 is made up of 14 amino acids. In DNA, the CDR3 is TGTGCCAGCAGTCCTACGACAGGGGCCTACGAGCAGTACGTC. Its protein is CASSPTTGAYEQYV.

The V gene is TRBV5-1, the J gene TRBJ1-4; D remains unclear. V was shortened by 5 bases and J by 0 bases, with 8 bases between the two germline ends. The CDR3 is made up of 14 amino acids. The V gene's germline CDR1 is SGHRS and CDR2 YFSETQ. CDR3 DNA: TGCGCCAGCAGTAACCTTGCAACTAATGAAAAACTGTTTTTT. The encoded protein is CASSNLATNEKLFF.

In this sample, this clonotype turned up once. The junction differs from germline at one of its ends, possibly a read error. V gene TRBV3-1 combines with J gene TRBJ2-5; no firm D call. The CDR3 covers 12 residues. Germline V lookup: CDR1 LGHDT, CDR2 YNNKEL (reference sequence). The CDR3: CASSQDDNLRWF. The CDR3 bases are TGTGCCAGCAGCCAAGATGACAATCTCCGGTGGTTC.

This clonotype was counted at least ten times. V is TRBV12-3 or TRBV12-4 and J is TRBJ2-2; D is uncertain. The CDR3 has 12 residues. The ends were cut back, 7 bases at V and 2 bases at J, with 5 bases in the middle. Written as DNA, the CDR3 is TGTGCCAGCACCCCCAACACCGGGGAGCTGTTTTTT. This encodes CASTPNTGELFF.

In this sample, this clonotype turned up once. The chain is built from TRBV29-1 and TRBJ1-1; TRBD1 is a possible D gene (5 bases). V shed 6 bases and J shed 2 bases, with 19 bases lying between them. Germline V CDR1 and CDR2: SQVTM, ANQGSEA. This CDR3 has 15 residues. The CDR3 sequence: CSVPPSRVANTEAFF. The CDR3 DNA sequence: TGCAGCGTGCCTCCAAGCAGGGTGGCAAACACTGAAGCTTTCTTT.

J is TRBJ2-2 and V is TRBV7-9, with D tentatively TRBD1 (6 bases). The CDR3 is made up of 16 amino acids. V lost 5 bases, J lost 5 bases, and 18 bases lay in between. Germline CDR1 reads SEHNR; CDR2 reads FQNEAQ (reference sequence). The DNA of the CDR3 is TGTGCCAGCAGCCACTTCAGGGGTAGAAGGACCGGGGAGCTGTTTTTT. Its translation is CASSHFRGRRTGELFF.

This chain uses TRBV5-1 with TRBJ2-7; D gene unclear. Trimming removed 4 bases from V and 3 bases from J, with 14 bases in between. The CDR3 sequence is 14 residues long. Germline V gives CDR1 SGHRS, CDR2 YFSETQ. This CDR3 is CASSPSGVNYEQYV. The CDR3 DNA follows: TGCGCCAGCAGCCCCTCCGGAGTTAACTACGAGCAGTACGTC.

CDR3 protein: CATKINPGPNTGELFF. CDR3 coding DNA: TGTGCCACTAAGATCAATCCGGGACCCAACACCGGGGAGCTGTTTTTT. The chain joins TRBV19 to TRBJ2-2; tentatively, D is TRBD1 or TRBD2 (5 bases each). Germline assignment: CDR1 LNHDA and CDR2 SQIVND (reference sequence). The ends were cut back, 10 bases at V and 2 bases at J, with 20 bases in the middle. The CDR3 totals 16 residues.

This sequence joins TRBV30 and TRBJ1-1; TRBD1 aligns across 7 bases. Germline V gene sequence: CDR1 GTSNPN, CDR2 SVGIG (reference sequence). V was pared by 2 bases and J by 11 bases, with 8 bases of the junction left unmatched. The CDR3 loop spans 12 amino acids. CDR3 sequence reads: CAWSRGGRGAFF. The CDR3 nucleotides are TGTGCCTGGAGTAGAGGGGGCCGAGGGGCTTTCTTT.

In this sample, this clonotype turned up a few times. V usage is TRBV5-1 and J usage is TRBJ2-5; D is ambiguous. Trimming removed 7 bases at V and 4 bases at J, with 8 bases between. The CDR3 is made up of 11 amino acids. Germline V CDR1 and CDR2: SGHRS, YFSETQ. CDR3 region: CASGPPETQYF. The CDR3, as DNA: TGCGCCAGCGGGCCCCCAGAGACCCAGTACTTC.

There are a few counts of this clonotype. This sequence joins TRBV4-1 and TRBJ2-1; perhaps TRBD2 as D (6 bases). The CDR3 is 12 residues long. V shed 4 bases and J shed 10 bases, with 11 bases lying between them. CDR1 is MGHRA and CDR2 is YSYEKL in the germline V gene. CDR3 sequence: CASSRGAEEQFF. In DNA form, the CDR3 reads TGCGCCAGCAGCCGCGGGGCCGAAGAGCAGTTCTTC.

This clonotype was picked up a small number of times. CDR3 nucleotide sequence: TGTGCCAGCAGCTCCCGGGACAGGGGGGTCTACGAGCAGTACGTC. Its protein is CASSSRDRGVYEQYV. This sequence joins TRBV5-8 and TRBJ2-7, with 11 bases lining up with TRBD1. Germline V lookup: CDR1 SGHTS, CDR2 YDEGEE. The CDR3 totals 15 residues. J lost 3 bases, V lost 3 bases, and 5 bases had no gene match.